What follows are 5 T cell receptor beta chains derived from one specimen sequenced in a study of post-analysis software for immune sequencing data. Overall study results and limits: With TRBV5-6, TRBV5-1 and TRBV20-1 included, about five TRBV segments were more frequent in patients than in controls.

Incorporated into the TCR beta cDNA libraries were unique molecular identifiers, which served to reduce PCR and sequencing biases. TCRdb called the PCR reads again in MiXCR, with one record for every CDR3 protein. The data contain some 690,000 distinct CDR3 sequences, more than 50% of them singletons. For these TCRs, the target antigens are not known. The source material was blood. All receptors derive from a girl aged 2 to 10 with multiple sclerosis.

This chain uses TRBV12-3 or TRBV12-4 with TRBJ2-5, with 7 bases lining up with TRBD2. The CDR3 spans 14 residues. J was trimmed by 2 bases and V by 3 bases; bases with no gene match: 3. CDR3 DNA sequence: TGTGCCAGCAGTTTCGGTAGCGGGCAAGAGACCCAGTACTTC. Protein: CASSFGSGQETQYF.

As to this clonotype: The junction shows a germline mismatch at one end, possibly a read error. The chain couples TRBV6-5 to TRBJ1-2; D might be TRBD1 (6 bases). CDR3 size: 14 residues. Per germline, CDR1 MNHEY and CDR2 SVGAGI. The CDR3 is CVSSYSGQPYGYTF. CDR3 DNA: TGTGTCAGCAGTTACTCAGGACAGCCCTATGGCTACACCTTC.

The gene calls are TRBV12-3 or TRBV12-4 and TRBJ2-7, with a weak D call TRBD2 (6 bases). V gave up 2 bases and J gave up 7 bases, with 9 bases separating them. The CDR3 runs 12 residues. The CDR3 sequence: CASSLRLGEQYF. CDR3 sequence (DNA): TGTGCCAGCAGTTTAAGACTAGGAGAGCAGTACTTC.

The chain couples TRBV5-5 to TRBJ1-6; the D gene is possibly TRBD1 (5 bases). Germline-derived CDR1 and CDR2 are SGHKS and YYEKEE (reference sequence). Trimming shortened V by 4 bases and J by 5 bases, and 13 bases separated the two germline ends. CDR3 length: 15 residues. The CDR3 bases are TGTGCCAGCAGCCTAACAGGTTTGGATAATTCACCCCTCCACTTT. It yields the protein CASSLTGLDNSPLHF.

The chain combines TRBV6-2 or TRBV6-3 with TRBJ2-3; D is possibly TRBD1 or TRBD2 (5 bases each). The CDR3 is 15 amino acids. Between the trimmed V and J ends, which lost 7 bases and 2 bases, there was a span of 16 bases. Germline V gene lookup returns CDR1 MNHEY and CDR2 SVGEGT. For the CDR3, the DNA is TGTGCCAGCACCAGCGGTGGGGCCGACACAGATACGCAGTATTTT. Protein sequence: CASTSGGADTDTQYF.